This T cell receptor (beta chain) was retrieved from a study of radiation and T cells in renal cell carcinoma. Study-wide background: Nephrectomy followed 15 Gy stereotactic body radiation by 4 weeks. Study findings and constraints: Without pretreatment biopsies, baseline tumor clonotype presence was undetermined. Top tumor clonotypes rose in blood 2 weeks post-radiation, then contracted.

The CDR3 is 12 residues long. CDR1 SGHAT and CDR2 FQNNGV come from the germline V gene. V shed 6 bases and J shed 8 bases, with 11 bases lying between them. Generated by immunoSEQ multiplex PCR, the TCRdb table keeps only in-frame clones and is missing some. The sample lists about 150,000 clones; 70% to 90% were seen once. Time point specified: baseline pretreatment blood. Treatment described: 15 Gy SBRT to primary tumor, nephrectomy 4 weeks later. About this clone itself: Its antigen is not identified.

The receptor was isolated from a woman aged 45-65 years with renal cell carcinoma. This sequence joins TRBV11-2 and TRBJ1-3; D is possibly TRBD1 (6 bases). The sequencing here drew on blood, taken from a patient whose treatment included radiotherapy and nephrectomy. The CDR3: CASSPEGDTIYF. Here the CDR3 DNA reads TGTGCCAGCAGTCCAGAGGGGGACACCATATATTTT.